These 14 T cell receptor beta chains originate from one sample sequenced in a study of shared clonotypes between healthy human individuals. TCRdb keeps only in-frame clones here, not all; method: immunoSEQ multiplex PCR. The repertoire holds about 980,000 clones, with over 60% as singletons. The sample comprised memory CD4+ T cells sorted from blood. The subset is: CD45RA-negative fraction. The receptors derive from a man between 18 and 29 years old in good health.

The chain uses TRBV5-1 and TRBJ2-1; D is unresolved. CDR1 SGHRS and CDR2 YFSETQ come from the germline V gene. The CDR3 spans 14 residues. The V end was cut by 4 bases, the J end by 5 bases, with 13 bases between. CDR3 sequence: CASSPGREDNEQFF. The DNA for the CDR3 is TGCGCCAGCAGCCCGGGTCGCGAAGACAATGAGCAGTTCTTC.

Here the CDR3 reads CASSRGDRGYEQYF. DNA for the CDR3: TGTGCCAGCAGTCGAGGGGACAGGGGCTACGAGCAGTACTTC. This chain links TRBV6-1 with TRBJ2-7, with 10 nucleotides matching TRBD1. CDR1 is MNHNS and CDR2 is SASEGT in the germline V gene. The V segment lost 5 bases and the J segment 3 bases; nucleotides outside the gene matches: 4. The CDR3 is made up of 14 amino acids.

The chain joins TRBV2 to TRBJ2-2; D is undetermined. The CDR3 runs to 15 residues. In germline, CDR1 is SNHLY, CDR2 FYNNEI. The V and J ends lost 4 bases and 2 bases respectively, with 11 bases between them. For the CDR3, the DNA is TGTGCCAGCAGTGTCGAAAGACCTAACACCGGGGAGCTGTTTTTT. Encoded protein: CASSVERPNTGELFF.

This sequence joins TRBV7-2 and TRBJ2-7, with D perhaps TRBD2 (6 bases). Germline V gives CDR1 SGHTA, CDR2 FQGNSA. The CDR3 extends over 18 amino acids. Trimming took off 2 bases at V and 2 bases at J, with 22 bases between the two ends. In nucleotides, the CDR3 is TGTGCCAGCAGCTTATTCTTTTGGGGCCTAGCGCAAACCTACGAGCAGTACTTC. Amino acid sequence: CASSLFFWGLAQTYEQYF.

This clone came up once. The rearrangement uses TRBV15 and TRBJ1-1; tentative D call: TRBD1 (6 bases). CDR3 length: 19 amino acids. The germline CDR1 and CDR2 sequences are LNHNV and YYDKDF (reference sequence). V lost 0 bases and J lost 0, with 20 bases in between. The CDR3 nucleotides read TGTGCCACCAGCAGAGACCTTCCCGGGACATCCAGGATGAACACTGAAGCTTTCTTT. It translates to CATSRDLPGTSRMNTEAFF.

The genes are TRBV4-1 and TRBJ1-1; 7 positions match TRBD1. The CDR3 extends over 16 amino acids. Germline V lookup: CDR1 MGHRA, CDR2 YSYEKL. With 0 bases clipped from V and 5 bases from J, the junction kept 9 bases outside the gene matches. The CDR3: CASSQDRTGGGTEAFF. The CDR3 DNA reads as TGCGCCAGCAGCCAAGATAGGACAGGCGGGGGGACTGAAGCTTTCTTT.

A single count supports this clone. V is TRBV7-2 and J is TRBJ2-7; TRBD2 matches 7 bases. CDR3 length equals 14 residues. V was pared by 5 bases and J by 0 bases, with 4 bases of the junction left unmatched. Germline V lookup: CDR1 SGHTA, CDR2 FQGNSA. CDR3: CASSPSGNSYEQYF. The CDR3 region has the DNA TGTGCCAGCAGCCCTAGCGGCAACTCCTACGAGCAGTACTTC.

This clone was seen a handful of times. V usage is TRBV5-6 and J usage is TRBJ2-1, with D tentatively TRBD2 (6 bases). CDR3 length equals 14 residues. V was cut by 4 bases and J by 3 bases, with 11 bases left in between. Looked up from germline, CDR1 is SGHDT and CDR2 is YYEEEE. For the CDR3, the DNA is TGTGCCAGCAGCACCCGGACTAACTACAATGAGCAGTTCTTC. Translating gives CASSTRTNYNEQFF.

This chain joins TRBV18 and TRBJ1-5, with D maybe TRBD1 (5 bases). Germline assignment: CDR1 KGHSH and CDR2 LQKENI. V was clipped by 3 bases and J by 4 bases, with 13 bases between them. The CDR3 has 15 amino acids. CDR3 loop: CASSPSGGENQPQHF. The CDR3 nucleotides read TGTGCCAGCTCACCTTCGGGGGGGGAAAATCAGCCCCAGCATTTT.

In this sample, this clone turned up many times. Other nucleotide sequences from this sample produce the same CDR3. The rearrangement joins TRBV7-9 to TRBJ1-1; D is ambiguous. This CDR3 is built from 13 residues. Germline values: CDR1 SEHNR, CDR2 FQNEAQ (reference sequence). Trimming shortened V by 1 base and J by 1 base, and 4 bases separated the two germline ends. The CDR3 DNA reads TGTGCCAGCAGCTTAGACGAGAACACTGAAGCTTTCTTT. This gives the protein CASSLDENTEAFF.

The rearrangement joins TRBV10-3 to TRBJ2-2; D call uncertain. The germline V gene encodes CDR1 ENHRY and CDR2 SYGVKD. V shed 8 bases and J shed 1 base, with 8 bases lying between them. The CDR3 covers 13 residues. The CDR3 loop reads CAILQVNTGELFF. The CDR3 DNA follows: TGTGCCATCCTCCAGGTGAACACCGGGGAGCTGTTTTTT.

The chain has TRBV9 and TRBJ1-2; D not resolved. The CDR3 contains 12 residues. V lost 3 bases and J 8 bases, leaving 11 bases between the germline ends. The germline V gene has CDR1 SGDLS and CDR2 YYNGEE. This CDR3 reads CASSARVGGYTF. CDR3 nucleotide sequence: TGTGCCAGCAGCGCTCGAGTGGGAGGCTACACCTTC.

This chain links TRBV9 with TRBJ2-6, with D tentatively TRBD1 (5 bases). The CDR3 covers 16 residues. Trimming stripped 3 bases from V and 2 bases from J, with 12 bases between. CDR1 is SGDLS and CDR2 is YYNGEE in the germline V gene. CDR3 sequence: CASSARQGPGANVLTF. CDR3 nucleotide sequence: TGTGCCAGCAGCGCACGCCAGGGCCCTGGGGCCAACGTCCTGACTTTC.

The chain has TRBV30 and TRBJ2-5; D may be TRBD2 (5 bases). This CDR3 region has 13 residues. CDR1 GTSNPN and CDR2 SVGIG come from the germline V gene (reference sequence). Trimming removed 4 bases at V and 6 bases at J, with 15 bases between. The CDR3 region has the DNA TGTGCCTGGAAGGCTAGCCAACAAAAGACCCAGTACTTC. Its protein is CAWKASQQKTQYF.